This entry lists 22 T cell receptor beta chains sequenced from one sample in a study of shared clonotypes between healthy human individuals (dated by TCRdb to 2020 to 2022). The library was obtained by the immunoSEQ multiplex PCR assay. TCRdb limited this immuneACCESS table to in-frame rearrangements with V and J called. A share of clones is missing; checked studies link under half to unresolved V genes, and the rest is unexplained. Counted in this sample were some 240,000 clones; approximately 65% of them appeared once. Together, the top ten hold roughly 10% of the sample. The sample taken for sequencing was memory CD4+ T cells sorted from blood. In light of the paper, this sample's cell subset or site label describes: CD45RA-negative fraction. The receptor source for this set is a man aged 25 to 45 in good health.

This clone was observed a few times. V and J are TRBV6-1 and TRBJ2-1; D assignment may be TRBD1 or TRBD2 (5 bases each). Trimming cost V 3 bases and J 2 bases, with 14 bases left between them. The CDR3 spans 16 residues. CDR1 MNHNS and CDR2 SASEGT come from the germline V gene. CDR3 sequence reads: CASSDRDPKAYNEQFF. CDR3 sequence (DNA): TGTGCCAGCAGTGACCGGGACCCCAAGGCCTACAATGAGCAGTTCTTC.

The chain links TRBV2 to TRBJ1-1; possibly TRBD1 for D (6 bases). Germline CDR1 reads SNHLY; CDR2 reads FYNNEI. The CDR3 has 13 amino acids. V was trimmed by 5 bases and J by 5 bases, leaving 12 bases between them. CDR3 DNA: TGTGCCAGCAGTACAGGGAAAGGGACTGAAGCTTTCTTT. Protein: CASSTGKGTEAFF.

The V call is TRBV6-5, the J call TRBJ2-1; unclear D gene. CDR3 length: 12 residues. V lost 5 bases and J 2 bases, leaving 4 bases between the germline ends. Germline CDR1 reads MNHEY; CDR2 reads SVGAGI. CDR3: CASSSTYNEQFF. The CDR3, as DNA: TGTGCCAGCAGTAGCACCTACAATGAGCAGTTCTTC.

The chain is built from TRBV7-2 and TRBJ2-3; 9 bases agree with TRBD1. Trimming at V came to 6 bases and at J to 5 bases, leaving 6 bases not matched to a gene. CDR1 is SGHTA and CDR2 is FQGNSA in the germline V gene. The length of the CDR3 is 14 residues. The CDR3 DNA reads TGTGCCAGCAGTCCACAGGGGGCGAAAGATACGCAGTATTTT. Translated, it gives CASSPQGAKDTQYF.

The CDR3 DNA follows: TGCGCCAGCAGTCCCAACAGGGGGATAGGCTACACCTTC. It is translated as CASSPNRGIGYTF. The rearrangement links TRBV4-3 to TRBJ1-2; 8 bases map to TRBD1. V lost 6 bases, J lost 8 bases, and 8 bases stayed unmatched. The germline gives CDR1 LGHNA, CDR2 YSLEER. CDR3 size: 13 residues.

The V and J genes are TRBV28 and TRBJ2-4, with D perhaps TRBD2 (6 bases). Germline V gene data show CDR1 as MDHEN and CDR2 as SYDVKM. CDR3 length: 15 amino acids. The germline V and J ends were trimmed by 4 bases and 1 base, with 11 bases remaining between them. Written as DNA, the CDR3 is TGTGCCAGCAGTTCCCATGGGGGGGCCAAAAACATTCAGTACTTC. Protein sequence: CASSSHGGAKNIQYF.

The genes are TRBV10-3 and TRBJ1-1; D gene uncertain. Germline CDR1 reads ENHRY; CDR2 reads SYGVKD. The CDR3 has 14 residues. V was shortened by 0 bases and J by 11 bases, with 16 bases between the two germline ends. CDR3 nucleotides: TGTGCCATCAGTGAGTCGGTTGGAGGCACGGGGGCTTTCTTT. This gives the protein CAISESVGGTGAFF.

In this sample, this clone turned up many times. The chain combines TRBV27 with TRBJ2-5; D is unresolved. Trimming pared 5 bases from V and 5 bases from J, leaving 15 bases between. Germline CDR1 reads MNHEY; CDR2 reads SMNVEV (reference sequence). This CDR3 is 14 amino acids long. The CDR3 region is CASSLRLTAETQYF. CDR3 DNA sequence: TGTGCCAGCAGTCTCAGACTGACCGCGGAGACCCAGTACTTC.

V is TRBV4-1 and J is TRBJ2-6; D is possibly TRBD2 (7 bases). V lost 3 bases and J 3 bases, leaving 18 bases between the germline ends. Germline V gene lookup returns CDR1 MGHRA and CDR2 YSYEKL. This CDR3 is built from 18 residues. The CDR3 DNA reads as TGCGCCAGCAGCCACATCAGGGAGGGGGTTTTTGGGGCCAACGTCCTGACTTTC. This gives the protein CASSHIREGVFGANVLTF.

The J gene is TRBJ1-5, the V gene TRBV15; the D gene is possibly TRBD1 (5 bases). The germline CDR1 and CDR2 sequences are LNHNV and YYDKDF (reference sequence). The CDR3 totals 19 residues. V was clipped by 3 bases and J by 3 bases, with 24 bases between them. CDR3: CATSSAGGGGPLVNQPQHF. Here the CDR3 DNA reads TGTGCCACCAGCAGTGCCGGTGGGGGAGGTCCCTTAGTCAATCAGCCCCAGCATTTT.

In this sample, this clone turned up a few times. The genes are TRBV5-4 and TRBJ1-4; D is unclear. From germline, CDR1 is SGHNT and CDR2 YYREEE (reference sequence). This CDR3 comprises 14 residues. The V gene lost 1 base and the J gene lost 7 bases, with 11 bases spanning the gap. The CDR3: CASSLNGAGEKLFF. The CDR3 coding sequence is TGTGCCAGCAGCTTGAACGGTGCGGGTGAAAAACTGTTTTTT.

The chain combines TRBV6-5 with TRBJ2-5; TRBD2 matches at 8 bases. Trimming cost V 7 bases and J 4 bases; bases outside gene matches: 11. Germline assignment: CDR1 MNHEY and CDR2 SVGAGI. The length of the CDR3 is 15 residues. The CDR3 DNA reads as TGTGCCAGCATGGGAATAGCGGGAAAGGGAGAGACCCAGTACTTC. This encodes CASMGIAGKGETQYF.

This sequence joins TRBV28 and TRBJ2-3; 16 positions match TRBD2. Trimming at V came to 8 bases and at J to 4 bases, leaving 6 bases not matched to a gene. This CDR3 is built from 16 residues. The germline V gene encodes CDR1 MDHEN and CDR2 SYDVKM. The CDR3 DNA follows: TGTGCCAGCGCCCTGGGACTAGCGGGGGGGGCAGATACGCAGTATTTT. It specifies CASALGLAGGADTQYF.

CDR3: CASSLGLAGAYNEQFF. The DNA for the CDR3 is TGTGCCAGCAGCTTGGGACTAGCGGGAGCCTACAATGAGCAGTTCTTC. V is TRBV11-3 and J is TRBJ2-1; 14 bases are shared with TRBD2. The CDR3 extends over 16 amino acids. J was trimmed by 2 bases and V by 3 bases; bases with no gene match: 0. The germline gives CDR1 SGHNT, CDR2 YENEEA.

This clone was counted a few times. The V call is TRBV28, the J call TRBJ2-7; 8 nucleotides align to TRBD1. CDR3 length: 12 amino acids. Trimming cost V 10 bases and J 4 bases; bases outside gene matches: 6. CDR1 MDHEN and CDR2 SYDVKM come from the germline V gene. The CDR3 DNA follows: TGTGCCACGGGACAGGCGCCGTACGAGCAGTACTTC. This encodes CATGQAPYEQYF. The whole variable domain, remainder taken from reference TRBV28 and TRBJ2-7, is DVKVTQSSRYLVKRTGEKVFLECVQDMDHENMFWYRQDPGLGLRLIYFSYDVKMKEKGDIPEGYSVSREKKERFSLILESASTNQTSMYLCATGQAPYEQYFGPGTRLTVT.

The chain has TRBV19 and TRBJ1-3; D unresolved. From germline, CDR1 is LNHDA and CDR2 SQIVND (reference sequence). The length of the CDR3 is 16 residues. V shed 7 bases and J shed 2 bases, with 18 bases lying between them. The CDR3 sequence: CASNGRVQKTGNTIYF. The DNA of the CDR3 is TGTGCCAGTAACGGCCGCGTACAAAAAACTGGAAACACCATATATTTT. The whole variable domain, filled in from reference TRBV19 and TRBJ1-3, reads DGGITQSPKYLFRKEGQNVTLSCEQNLNHDAMYWYRQDPGQGLRLIYYSQIVNDFQKGDIAEGYSVSREKKESFPLTVTSAQKNPTAFYLCASNGRVQKTGNTIYFGEGSWLTVV.

This clone was observed a few times. The gene calls are TRBV18 and TRBJ2-1; D is unresolved. CDR3 length: 14 residues. Germline values: CDR1 KGHSH, CDR2 LQKENI. Trimming left V 0 bases short and J 6 bases short, with 9 bases between. The CDR3 DNA reads as TGTGCCAGCTCACCACCTCGACTTCTCAATGAGCAGTTCTTC. Translating gives CASSPPRLLNEQFF.

The genes are TRBV2 and TRBJ2-5, with TRBD1 matching over 10 bases. Germline loops: CDR1 SNHLY, CDR2 FYNNEI. V shed 6 bases and J 3 bases; nucleotides not matched to a gene: 7. This CDR3 contains 15 residues. CDR3 coding DNA: TGTGCCAGCAGAAAGGACAGGGGGGGCGAAGAGACCCAGTACTTC. Its translation is CASRKDRGGEETQYF.

The rearrangement uses TRBV27 and TRBJ2-2; TRBD1 matches 9 bases. V trimming: 3 bases; J trimming: 6 bases; junction bases outside the gene matches: 8. Germline CDR1 MNHEY, CDR2 SMNVEV (reference sequence). The CDR3 contains 16 residues. Here the CDR3 DNA reads TGTGCCAGCAGTTTTTCCGGGACAGGGTTTTCCGGGGAGCTGTTTTTT. Amino acid sequence: CASSFSGTGFSGELFF.

The chain uses TRBV7-9 and TRBJ1-2; 9 bases line up with TRBD1. The CDR3 sequence is 15 residues long. The germline gives CDR1 SEHNR, CDR2 FQNEAQ (reference sequence). Trimming at V came to 5 bases and at J to 8 bases, leaving 12 bases not matched to a gene. The CDR3 coding sequence is TGTGCCAGCAGCGTCAGGGACAGGGAAGTCGAGGGCTACACCTTC. It encodes CASSVRDREVEGYTF.

The chain uses TRBV28 and TRBJ2-1; maybe TRBD2 (6 bases). V was shortened by 1 base and J by 7 bases, with 20 bases between the two germline ends. Per germline, CDR1 MDHEN and CDR2 SYDVKM. There are 17 residues in the CDR3. The DNA of the CDR3 is TGTGCCAGCAGTTTATTATCCCATGGGGGAGGAAGGAATGAGCAGTTCTTC. This sequence encodes CASSLLSHGGGRNEQFF.

CDR3 loop: CASSLTHSYEQYF. The CDR3 bases are TGTGCCAGCAGCTTGACACACTCCTACGAGCAGTACTTC. V usage is TRBV2 and J usage is TRBJ2-7, with D hard to call. V lost 6 bases, J lost 0 bases, and 9 bases lay in between. Looked up from germline, CDR1 is SNHLY and CDR2 is FYNNEI. The CDR3 is made up of 13 amino acids. The entire variable domain, with the rest obtained from reference TRBV2 and TRBJ2-7, is as follows: EPEVTQTPSHQVTQMGQEVILRCVPISNHLYFYWYRQILGQKVEFLVSFYNNEISEKSEIFDDQFSVERPDGSNFTLKIRSTKLEDSAMYFCASSLTHSYEQYFGPGTRLTVT.